The sequence of this TCR beta chain was determined in a study of response to subunit inactivated influenza vaccine. This clonotype was counted at least ten times. In TCRdb, the RT-PCR reads were re-called with MiXCR into one record per CDR3 protein. The sample records about 620,000 distinct CDR3 sequences, around 11% being singletons. In addition, the sample was reused for a study of T cells expressing NK-cell markers. As that report states: TCR beta cDNA was generated via 5'RACE template switching incorporating UMIs. Among eight sequenced donors, seven carried HCMV seropositivity while one was seronegative. For over five donors, the dominant NKG2C+ clonotypes made up roughly 1.0-7.0% of their CD8+ T cells. For a few donors, these clonotypes were likewise the leading ones in the CD3+CD56-NKG2C+ fraction.

The source was PBMCs from blood, collected on the day of vaccination. The receptor comes from a man in his fifties or sixties who received an inactivated influenza vaccine.

The CDR3 is CASSFAGARTGELFF. CDR3 nucleotides: TGTGCCAGCAGTTTTGCAGGGGCCCGCACCGGGGAGCTGTTTTTT. The J gene is TRBJ2-2, the V gene TRBV28, with D maybe TRBD1 (6 bases). V lost 3 bases, J lost 4 bases, and 12 bases lay in between. This CDR3 is built from 15 residues. From germline, CDR1 is MDHEN and CDR2 SYDVKM.